A selection of T cell receptor beta chains follows, all from one sample in a study of Graves' ophthalmopathy and Graves' hyperthyroidism. MiXCR, run by TCRdb on the multiplex PCR reads, gives a single entry per CDR3 protein. This sample has under 800,000 distinct CDR3 sequences, with 22% found just once. Sequenced: peripheral blood. These receptors were taken from a woman under 30 with stable Graves' hyperthyroidism. Some clones in this sample may be carry-over from other donors' samples. The CDR3 runs from the conserved cysteine through the conserved F or W. D genes are given only for firm matches. Size is omitted from some rows. Given values are once, few, many or a class for expanded clones.

TRBJ1-2 | TRBV4-3 | NA | many | TGCGCCAGCAGCCAAGATCGGGCAGCTACCTATGGCTACACCTTC | CASSQDRAATYGYTF
TRBJ1-6 | TRBV2 | TRBD1 | many | TGTGCCAGCACATCCGAGGGACAGGGGGGTTCACCCCTCCACTTT | CASTSEGQGGSPLHF
TRBJ2-7 | TRBV4-1 | NA | many | TGCGCCAGCAGCCAAGATCAGTCCTCATACGAGCAGTACTTC | CASSQDQSSYEQYF
TRBJ2-7 | TRBV5-1 | TRBD1 | many | TGCGCCAGCAGCTTGAACCCGGGACAGGGCGCCTACGAGCAGTACTTC | CASSLNPGQGAYEQYF
TRBJ2-7 | TRBV20-1 | TRBD2 | NA | TGCAGTGCTACCCTTCCGGGAGGGACCTACGAGCAGTACTTC | CSATLPGGTYEQYF
TRBJ2-3 | TRBV9 | NA | few | TGTGCCAGCAGCGTAGGTCTGACAGATACGCAGTATTTT | CASSVGLTDTQYF
TRBJ1-1 | TRBV20-1 | TRBD1 | many | TGCAGTGCTAGGGGGGACAGGGGAGAAGCTTTCTTT | CSARGDRGEAFF
TRBJ1-2 | TRBV12-3/TRBV12-4 | NA | NA | TGTGCCAGCAGCCCCGGATCTGGCTACACCTTC | CASSPGSGYTF
TRBJ1-1 | TRBV3-1 | NA | many | TGTGCCAGCAGCTTCCGACAAGGCGCTGAAGCTTTCTTT | CASSFRQGAEAFF
TRBJ1-1 | TRBV6-2/TRBV6-3 | NA | many | TGTGCCAGCAGTTACTCACGGCAGACTGAAGCTTTCTTT | CASSYSRQTEAFF
TRBJ2-7 | TRBV6-1 | NA | NA | TGTGCCAGCACCGTGAGGACAAAGTACGAGCAGTACTTC | CASTVRTKYEQYF
TRBJ2-7 | TRBV6-1 | TRBD2 | NA | TGTGCCAGCAGTGCGGGGGGGACCCCCGGGATCGAGCAGTACTTC | CASSAGGTPGIEQYF
TRBJ2-5 | TRBV27 | NA | many | TGTGGCAGCGGCCCATGGGGGGTCGAGACCCAGTACTTC | CGSGPWGVETQYF
TRBJ2-7 | TRBV6-5 | TRBD1 | few | TGTGCCAGCGCAGACCGGGACAGGCGACCCTACGAGCAGTACTTC | CASADRDRRPYEQYF
TRBJ2-3 | TRBV19 | NA | NA | TGTGCCAGTAGCTCCAATTCTTGGGTTGGACCCCTGAATCAGCCCCAGTATTTT | CASSSNSWVGPLNQPQYF
TRBJ1-1 | TRBV10-2 | NA | NA | TGCGCCAGCAGTGAGTCCGCACGGGCTGAAGCTTTCTTT | CASSESARAEAFF
TRBJ1-1 | TRBV28 | TRBD1 | NA | TGTGCCAGCAGGTTAGGGGGCCGGGGCACTGAAGCTTTCTTT | CASRLGGRGTEAFF
TRBJ1-2 | TRBV4-1 | NA | NA | TGCGCCAGCAGCCAAGGGGGGGGATCAGGAGGCTACACCTTC | CASSQGGGSGGYTF
TRBJ2-4 | TRBV7-2 | NA | NA | TGTGCCAGCAGCTTAATACCGGGCAGTGGGGCCAAAAACATTCAGTACTTC | CASSLIPGSGAKNIQYF
TRBJ2-1 | TRBV3-1 | NA | NA | TGTGCCAGCAGCCACCGGGACCCTACGTACAATGAGCAGTTCTTC | CASSHRDPTYNEQFF
TRBJ1-2 | TRBV6-5 | NA | NA | TGTGCCAGCAGTTACTCTCCGGTCTTATTCTCTAGCTACACCTTC | CASSYSPVLFSSYTF
TRBJ2-7 | TRBV28 | TRBD2 | few | TGTGCCAGCAGTTTGCCTAGCGGAGCTCCGGGCGAGCAGTACTTC | CASSLPSGAPGEQYF
TRBJ1-1 | TRBV10-3 | NA | many | TGTGCCATCAGTGAGTTTCACACTGAAGCTTTCTTT | CAISEFHTEAFF
TRBJ1-2 | TRBV29-1 | NA | many | TGCAGCGTTGAAGCGACCGTAGCTAACTATGGCTACACCTTC | CSVEATVANYGYTF
TRBJ1-2 | TRBV2 | NA | many | TGTGCCAGCAGTGAACGGAGGACCTATGGCTACACCTTC | CASSERRTYGYTF
TRBJ2-7 | TRBV6-2/TRBV6-3 | NA | many | TGTGCCAGCAGTTACTCAGACCTGGTCTACTTGGGGGGTGTCTACGAGCAGTACTTC | CASSYSDLVYLGGVYEQYF
TRBJ1-2 | TRBV30 | NA | many | TGTGCCTGGGAGGAGTACTATGGCTACACCTTC | CAWEEYYGYTF
TRBJ1-1 | TRBV2 | NA | NA | TGTGCCAGCAGTGCTAAAGGGGGTTTCATTGAAGCTTTCTTT | CASSAKGGFIEAFF
TRBJ1-5 | TRBV12-3/TRBV12-4 | TRBD1 | many | TGTGCCAGCAGTTCCTACTTCGGGACAGATAGCAATCAGCCCCAGCATTTT | CASSSYFGTDSNQPQHF
TRBJ2-4 | TRBV11-3 | NA | NA | TGTGCCAGCAGCATCAACAGGGAAAACATTCAGTACTTC | CASSINRENIQYF
TRBJ1-2 | TRBV7-2 | NA | many | TGTGCCAGCAGCTTACTTGGGACGGCTCCTTATGGCTACACCTTC | CASSLLGTAPYGYTF
TRBJ2-5 | TRBV28 | NA | many | TGTGCCAGCAGTTTATGGGGGATCCAAGAGACCCAGTACTTC | CASSLWGIQETQYF
TRBJ2-7 | TRBV19 | NA | many | TGTGCCAGTAGTATAGTTCTTTCTTCCGGGACAAACTACGAGCAGTACTTC | CASSIVLSSGTNYEQYF
TRBJ2-7 | TRBV15 | NA | many | TGTGCCACCAGCAGAGATTTCCTGGTAACCTACGAGCAGTACTTC | CATSRDFLVTYEQYF
TRBJ1-1 | TRBV4-1 | NA | many | TGCGCCAGCAGCCGGCCACTTGGTGTGGTGGACACTGAAGCTTTCTTT | CASSRPLGVVDTEAFF
TRBJ2-5 | TRBV28 | TRBD1 | many | TGTGCCAGCCAAAAATGGGACAGGGGGCAAGAGACCCAGTACTTC | CASQKWDRGQETQYF
TRBJ2-5 | TRBV6-2/TRBV6-3 | NA | few | TGTGCCAGCAGTTCTCCCCCGACCGTCCCGGGGAAAGAGACCCAGTACTTC | CASSSPPTVPGKETQYF
TRBJ2-5 | TRBV10-2 | NA | many | TGCGCCAGCAGTGATCGAGGTCTGCAAGAGACCCAGTACTTC | CASSDRGLQETQYF
TRBJ1-2 | TRBV5-1 | TRBD1 | few | TGCGCCAGCAGCTTGGCCGAGACAGGGTCGGGCGGCTACACCTTC | CASSLAETGSGGYTF
TRBJ2-7 | TRBV6-2/TRBV6-3 | TRBD2 | NA | TGTGCCAGCAGCCGGACTAGCGGGAGTGTCGACGAGCAGTACTTC | CASSRTSGSVDEQYF
TRBJ2-7 | TRBV2 | NA | many | TGTGCCACCGTCGTCGCAGGGGAGTACGAGCAGTACTTC | CATVVAGEYEQYF
TRBJ1-1 | TRBV7-3 | NA | many | TGTGCCAGCAGCTTCCGGCCGGGGCCTATGAACACTGAAGCTTTCTTT | CASSFRPGPMNTEAFF